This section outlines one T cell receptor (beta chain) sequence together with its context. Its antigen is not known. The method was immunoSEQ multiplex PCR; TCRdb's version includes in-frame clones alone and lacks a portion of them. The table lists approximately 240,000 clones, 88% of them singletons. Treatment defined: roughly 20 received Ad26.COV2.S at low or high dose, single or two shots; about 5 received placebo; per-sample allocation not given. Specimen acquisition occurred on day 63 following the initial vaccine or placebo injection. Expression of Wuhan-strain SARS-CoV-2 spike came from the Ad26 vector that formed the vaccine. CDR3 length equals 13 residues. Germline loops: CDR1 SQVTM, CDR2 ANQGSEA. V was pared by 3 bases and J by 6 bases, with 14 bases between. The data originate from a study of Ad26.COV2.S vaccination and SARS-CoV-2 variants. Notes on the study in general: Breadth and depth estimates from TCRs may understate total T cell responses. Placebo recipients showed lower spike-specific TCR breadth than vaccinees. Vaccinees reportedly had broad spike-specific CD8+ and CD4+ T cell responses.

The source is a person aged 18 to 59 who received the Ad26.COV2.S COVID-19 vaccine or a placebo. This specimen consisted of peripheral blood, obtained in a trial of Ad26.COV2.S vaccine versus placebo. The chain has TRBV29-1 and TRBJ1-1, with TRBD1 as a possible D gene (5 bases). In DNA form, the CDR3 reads TGCAGCGTTGAGTCCAGGGTGAAGGCTGAAGCTTTCTTT. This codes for CSVESRVKAEAFF. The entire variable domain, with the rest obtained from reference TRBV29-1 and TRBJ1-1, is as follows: SAVISQKPSRDICQRGTSLTIQCQVDSQVTMMFWYRQQPGQSLTLIATANQGSEATYESGFVIDKFPISRPNLTFSTLTVSNMSPEDSSIYLCSVESRVKAEAFFGQGTRLTVV.